This T cell receptor (beta chain) was sequenced for a study of post-analysis software for immune sequencing data. Details on this clonotype: Its antigen is still unknown.

CDR3 length: 16 residues. J lost 4 bases, V lost 0 bases, and 4 bases had no gene match. Germline assignment: CDR1 MNHEY and CDR2 SVGEGT. Regarding the study as a whole: Normalized Chao1 diversity was significantly lower in multiple sclerosis patients than in controls. TRBV segments more frequent in patients than in controls numbered several and included TRBV5-6, TRBV5-1 and TRBV20-1.

Unique molecular identifiers were present in the TCR beta cDNA libraries. TCRdb re-analysed the PCR reads in MiXCR, keeping a single row per CDR3 protein. The data show 150,000 to 200,000 distinct CDR3 sequences, around 34% seen once. The rearrangement joins TRBV6-2 or TRBV6-3 to TRBJ2-5, with 11 nucleotides matching TRBD2. The TCR originated in a girl aged 10-17 years with multiple sclerosis. The sample consisted of blood, taken after autologous hematopoietic stem cell transplantation. The CDR3 DNA reads as TGTGCCAGCAGTTACTCTAGCGGGAGGGCGGGAGAGACCCAGTACTTC. Translating gives CASSYSSGRAGETQYF.